A selection of T cell receptor beta chains follows, all from one sample in a study of control samples from healthy donors and cancer patients. Clones were sequenced by immunoSEQ multiplex PCR, and TCRdb holds only the in-frame ones, with some missing. The table shows about 94,000 clones, with over 75% occurring only once. Sequences were obtained from blood. The receptors derive from a woman in her late teens or twenties in good health. Each CDR3 is given with its conserved first and last residue. D genes are given only for firm matches. Only some rows state a clone size, as once, few, many or a class for expanded clones.

CDR3,DNA,J,size,D,V
CAAGGDFGYTF,TGCGCCGCCGGAGGGGATTTTGGCTACACCTTC,TRBJ1-2,once,.,TRBV5-1
CATSRDLGAGEKLFF,TGTGCCACCAGCAGAGATTTAGGGGCAGGGGAAAAACTGTTTTTT,TRBJ1-4,.,.,TRBV15
CASSPAGTDTQYF,TGTGCCAGCTCACCAGCCGGAACAGATACGCAGTATTTT,TRBJ2-3,.,.,TRBV18
CASSQDLRGYTF,TGCGCCAGCAGCCAAGATCTGAGAGGCTACACCTTC,TRBJ1-2,.,.,TRBV4-1
CASSYSRGYEQYF,TGTGCCAGCAGTTACTCGAGGGGCTACGAGCAGTACTTC,TRBJ2-7,few,.,TRBV6-5
CAISESAAGTYGYTF,TGTGCCATCAGTGAGTCCGCGGCTGGGACCTATGGCTACACCTTC,TRBJ1-2,.,.,TRBV10-3
CASSVGEGEGSNQPQHF,TGTGCCAGCAGCGTAGGGGAGGGGGAGGGAAGCAATCAGCCCCAGCATTTT,TRBJ1-5,.,.,TRBV9
CASRNVGYGYTF,TGTGCCAGCAGAAACGTGGGCTATGGCTACACCTTC,TRBJ1-2,.,.,TRBV6-5
CASSSTGIDTQYF,TGTGCCAGCAGCTCGACAGGGATAGATACGCAGTATTTT,TRBJ2-3,.,TRBD1,TRBV5-6
CASSSRTNQPQHF,TGTGCCAGCAGTTCCAGAACGAATCAGCCCCAGCATTTT,TRBJ1-5,.,.,TRBV6-6
CASSPRSGGVGYNEQFF,TGTGCCAGCAGCCCTCGGTCCGGCGGGGTGGGTTACAATGAGCAGTTCTTC,TRBJ2-1,few,.,TRBV4-2
CASSYNRFIGYTF,TGTGCCAGCAGTTACAACAGATTTATCGGCTACACCTTC,TRBJ1-2,.,.,TRBV6-6
CASSPNRGTEQYF,TGTGCCAGCAGCCCAAACAGGGGCACCGAGCAGTACTTC,TRBJ2-7,.,TRBD1,TRBV5-5
CASRGLAGYHEQYF,TGTGCCAGCAGAGGACTAGCGGGGTACCACGAGCAGTACTTC,TRBJ2-7,few,TRBD2,TRBV2
CASSPPGAYEQYF,TGTGCCAGCTCACCACCGGGGGCCTACGAGCAGTACTTC,TRBJ2-7,.,.,TRBV18
CASSQGQGGVNTEAFF,TGCGCCAGCAGCCAAGGTCAAGGCGGGGTGAACACTGAAGCTTTCTTT,TRBJ1-1,.,.,TRBV4-1
CASRGGQGAFQPQHF,TGTGCCAGCAGGGGGGGACAGGGGGCGTTTCAGCCCCAGCATTTT,TRBJ1-5,.,TRBD1,TRBV2
CASSAKRTSGGVETQYF,TGTGCCAGCAGCGCGAAGCGGACTAGCGGGGGTGTAGAGACCCAGTACTTC,TRBJ2-5,.,TRBD2,TRBV9
CASSLSRDTQYF,TGTGCCAGCAGCCTTAGCCGAGATACGCAGTATTTT,TRBJ2-3,.,.,TRBV12-3/TRBV12-4
CATYQSRTSGAPMDTQYF,TGTGCCACCTATCAATCCCGGACTAGCGGGGCCCCTATGGATACGCAGTATTTT,TRBJ2-3,.,TRBD2,TRBV10-3
CASSPNTGELFF,TGTGCCAGCAGCCCCAACACCGGGGAGCTGTTTTTT,TRBJ2-2,.,.,TRBV7-3
CASSYLTGTETQYF,TGTGCCAGCAGTTACTTGACAGGGACAGAGACCCAGTACTTC,TRBJ2-5,once,TRBD1,TRBV6-5
CASSLGQGMDTQYF,TGTGCCAGCAGCTTGGGACAGGGCATGGATACGCAGTATTTT,TRBJ2-3,.,TRBD1,TRBV7-3
CSASSGAGGYGYTF,TGCAGTGCTAGTAGCGGGGCTGGGGGCTATGGCTACACCTTC,TRBJ1-2,.,.,TRBV20-1
CASSAGQGSYEQYF,TGTGCCAGTTCGGCGGGACAGGGTTCCTACGAGCAGTACTTC,TRBJ2-7,.,TRBD1,TRBV19
CASSRTRLADYNEQFF,TGTGCCAGCAGCCGGACGAGACTAGCGGACTACAATGAGCAGTTCTTC,TRBJ2-1,once,TRBD2,TRBV11-3
CASSVWGLGYTF,TGTGCCAGCAGTGTTTGGGGGCTTGGCTACACCTTC,TRBJ1-2,.,.,TRBV2
CASSRRHPGQGSPEQFF,TGTGCCAGCAGCCGTCGGCACCCGGGACAGGGCTCCCCTGAGCAGTTCTTC,TRBJ2-1,.,TRBD1,TRBV7-8
CASSVLAGGGTDTQYF,TGTGCCAGCAGTGTCCTAGCGGGGGGGGGCACAGATACGCAGTATTTT,TRBJ2-3,once,TRBD2,TRBV6-4
CASSQDLGLGSTDTQYF,TGTGCCAGCAGCCAAGATTTGGGACTGGGGAGCACAGATACGCAGTATTTT,TRBJ2-3,.,.,TRBV4-2
CATSDPRPETMRQFF,TGTGCCACCAGTGACCCCCGGCCGGAAACAATGAGGCAGTTCTTC,TRBJ2-1,once,.,TRBV24-1
CASSRPPGQATVEAFF,TGTGCCAGCTCACGCCCCCCGGGACAGGCTACCGTCGAAGCTTTCTTT,TRBJ1-1,.,TRBD1,TRBV18
CASSQEGLLADTQYF,TGCGCCAGCAGCCAAGAGGGGCTGTTGGCAGATACGCAGTATTTT,TRBJ2-3,once,.,TRBV4-1
CASSESPHGLIYF,TGTGCCAGCAGTGAATCTCCCCATGGTCTCATATATTTT,TRBJ1-3,.,.,TRBV6-1
CASSGIKDTQYF,TGTGCCAGCAGTGGTATCAAAGATACGCAGTATTTT,TRBJ2-3,.,.,TRBV2
CASSEEIAGTSYNEQFF,TGTGCCAGCAGTGAAGAAATAGCGGGGACTTCCTACAATGAGCAGTTCTTC,TRBJ2-1,.,TRBD2,TRBV6-1
CASSQAEGNRDNEQFF,TGTGCCAGCAGCCAGGCGGAAGGGAACAGGGACAATGAGCAGTTCTTC,TRBJ2-1,.,.,TRBV14
CASRGDPSTDTQYF,TGTGCCAGCAGGGGTGATCCTAGCACAGATACGCAGTATTTT,TRBJ2-3,.,.,TRBV6-5
CASGPYSGGNTGELFF,TGCGCCAGCGGCCCGTACAGCGGGGGGAACACCGGGGAGCTGTTTTTT,TRBJ2-2,.,TRBD2,TRBV5-1
CASSIGTGTGNSYEQYF,TGTGCCAGTAGTATAGGGACTGGGACAGGGAACTCCTACGAGCAGTACTTC,TRBJ2-7,.,TRBD1,TRBV19
CASSPLAENGYTF,TGTGCCAGCAGCCCCCTGGCAGAAAATGGCTACACCTTC,TRBJ1-2,.,.,TRBV9
CASTMTVNTEAFF,TGTGCCAGTACTATGACAGTGAACACTGAAGCTTTCTTT,TRBJ1-1,few,.,TRBV19
CASSPDGFPGPQYF,TGTGCCAGCAGCCCGGACGGATTCCCAGGGCCCCAGTACTTC,TRBJ2-5,.,.,TRBV3-1/TRBV3-2
CASRNTGSHEQFF,TGTGCCAGCCGCAACACAGGGAGCCATGAGCAGTTCTTC,TRBJ2-1,.,.,TRBV12-3/TRBV12-4
CASSQDRSGIAFF,TGTGCCAGCAGCCAAGATCGGTCGGGGATCGCTTTCTTT,TRBJ1-1,.,.,TRBV3-1/TRBV3-2
CASSFRGAGNSPLHF,TGTGCCAGCAGTTTCCGAGGGGCCGGGAATTCACCCCTCCACTTT,TRBJ1-6,.,.,TRBV2
CASSELSGAGGLTETQYF,TGTGCCAGCAGTGAATTATCCGGGGCGGGGGGGCTCACCGAGACGCAGTATTTT,TRBJ2-3,.,TRBD2,TRBV2
CASSPMTASMNTEAFF,TGCGCCAGCAGCCCCATGACAGCTTCCATGAACACTGAAGCTTTCTTT,TRBJ1-1,.,.,TRBV4-1
CASSATGALFF,TGTGCCAGCAGTGCGACAGGGGCGTTATTTTTC,TRBJ2-7,.,TRBD1,TRBV2
CAISSGEQFF,TGTGCCATCAGCTCGGGTGAGCAGTTCTTC,TRBJ2-1,once,.,TRBV6-5
CATQPRSGGTEAFF,TGTGCCACCCAACCCAGGTCCGGGGGGACTGAAGCTTTCTTT,TRBJ1-1,.,.,TRBV6-5
CATSRDGTRETQYF,TGTGCCACCAGCAGAGATGGGACAAGAGAGACCCAGTACTTC,TRBJ2-5,.,.,TRBV15
CASGRRGATETQYF,TGTGCCAGCGGGAGGCGGGGGGCGACGGAGACCCAGTACTTC,TRBJ2-5,.,TRBD2,TRBV2
CASSLVAGSYEQYF,TGCGCCAGCAGCTTGGTAGCTGGGTCCTACGAGCAGTACTTC,TRBJ2-7,.,.,TRBV5-1
CASRQGMYTGELFF,TGTGCCAGCAGGCAGGGAATGTACACCGGGGAGCTGTTTTTT,TRBJ2-2,.,.,TRBV2